This T cell receptor (beta chain) was retrieved from a study of OX40 agonist ivuxolimab in advanced cancers. As for the study in general: The patients got ivuxolimab, which is an agonistic anti-OX40 (CD134) antibody.

Autoimmune disease history or systemic immunosuppression disqualified patients. The germline V gene has CDR1 MNHEY and CDR2 SMNVEV (reference sequence). The CDR3 spans 16 residues. The V end lost 2 bases, the J end lost 0 bases, and 14 bases lay between the germline ends. Repertoires were generated with immunoSEQ multiplex PCR, while TCRdb's copy carries only in-frame clones and drops some. Of about 6,300 clones listed, around two thirds are singletons. The sequencing here drew on CD4+ or CD8+ T cells sorted from blood, taken in a trial of the OX40 agonist ivuxolimab. The source of this sequence is an adult with an advanced solid tumor such as melanoma, head and neck, liver or kidney cancer. J is TRBJ2-7 and V is TRBV27; D may be TRBD2 (6 bases). The CDR3 DNA reads TGTGCCAGCAGTTTAGGGTTTGGCGGGATCTCCTACGAGCAGTACTTC. It is translated as CASSLGFGGISYEQYF.